This TCR beta chain was recorded in a study of blood T cell repertoires in COVID-19. CDR1 is SEHNR, CDR2 FQNEAQ, per germline (reference sequence). This CDR3 has 13 residues. The J segment lost 4 bases and the V segment lost 5 bases, leaving 5 bases of the junction unmatched. In the original processing: Amplification from reference gene primers served as the basis for estimated nucleated cell counts. Libraries were prepared by immunoSEQ multiplex PCR; TCRdb keeps only in-frame clonotypes and omits some of them. V and J calls and clone size follow that table, whereas D and trimming were derived from the DNA. The sample shows 40,000 to 50,000 clones, about 82% of them seen only once.

Sequenced sample: peripheral blood. This receptor was identified in a man between 50 and 59 years old with active COVID-19. This chain connects TRBV7-9 to TRBJ2-7; 7 nucleotides match TRBD1. CDR3 region: CASSRDSNYEQYF. The CDR3 nucleotides read TGTGCCAGCAGCCGGGACAGCAATTACGAGCAGTACTTC.